The present T cell receptor beta chain was sequenced within a study of blood T cells in healthy people across ages. V lost 7 bases to trimming and J lost 2 bases, with 12 bases between them. In germline, CDR1 is MDHEN, CDR2 SYDVKM. The CDR3 loop spans 13 amino acids. Next came a second PCR, run for about 6 to 11 cycles, which used a sample-barcoded 5' primer along with a J-beta primer mix. TCRdb re-derived calls from the 5' RACE reads in MiXCR, one entry per CDR3 protein. The sample includes 450,000 to 700,000 distinct CDR3 sequences, approximately 30% of them seen just once. Overall study results and limits: Strong correlation linked observed beta diversity and percent naive T cells. Researchers said unsorted PBMCs prevented a conclusive naive versus antigen-experienced comparison.

This clonotype was detected once. Antigen: not known. Collection of roughly 9.8 milliliters of peripheral blood was performed for each donor. Sequences were obtained from blood. This sequence originates from a woman aged 70-85 years in good health. The chain couples TRBV28 to TRBJ2-7; maybe TRBD2 (5 bases). The CDR3 DNA reads TGTGCCAGCAACCCGGGATTTCCCTACGAGCAGTACTTC. It encodes CASNPGFPYEQYF.